The next 12 T cell receptor beta chains were all read from a single sample in a study of T cell changes during pregnancy in multiple sclerosis. Profiling relied on immunoSEQ multiplex PCR, and the TCRdb table lists in-frame clones only, not all of them. The sample has approximately 49,000 clones; 92% are singletons. The sample in question was CD4+ T cells from peripheral blood mononuclear cells, obtained in the second trimester of pregnancy. The source of these receptors is a female donor in good health, enrolled as a control in a pregnancy study.

CDR3 DNA: TGTGCCAGCAGCGTTAGCGGGTGGGAAGCGTTCTTC. Its translation: CASSVSGWEAFF. The chain joins TRBV7-9 to TRBJ2-1, with TRBD2 matching over 7 bases. The V gene end was trimmed by 5 bases and the J gene end by 15 bases; junction bases not matched to a gene: 10. This CDR3 is built from 12 residues. CDR1 and CDR2 from the germline V gene are SEHNR and FQNEAQ (reference sequence).

The chain uses TRBV11-2 and TRBJ2-2, with a weak D call TRBD1 (6 bases). This CDR3 has 15 residues. Germline V gene sequence: CDR1 SGHAT, CDR2 FQNNGV. Trimming shortened V by 1 base and J by 5 bases, and 11 bases separated the two germline ends. The CDR3 here is CASSLVQGWTGELFF. DNA of the CDR3: TGTGCCAGCAGCTTAGTTCAGGGGTGGACCGGGGAGCTGTTTTTT.

This chain connects TRBV19 to TRBJ1-4; D uncertain. The CDR3 runs to 10 residues. CDR1 and CDR2 from the germline V gene are LNHDA and SQIVND (reference sequence). V was trimmed by 10 bases and J by 11 bases, leaving 11 bases between them. CDR3 residues: CATFAGKLFF. The CDR3 DNA reads TGTGCCACCTTCGCGGGGAAACTGTTTTTT.

This chain uses TRBV9 with TRBJ1-5; tentatively, D is TRBD1 (5 bases). Germline V gives CDR1 SGDLS, CDR2 YYNGEE. This CDR3 contains 14 residues. Trimming took 3 bases from V and 0 from J, leaving 7 bases between them. In DNA, the CDR3 is TGTGCCAGCAGCGGGAGGGGTAGCAATCAGCCCCAGCATTTT. Translated, it gives CASSGRGSNQPQHF. The whole variable domain, remainder taken from reference TRBV9 and TRBJ1-5, is DSGVTQTPKHLITATGQRVTLRCSPRSGDLSVYWYQQSLDQGLQFLIQYYNGEERAKGNILERFSAQQFPDLHSELNLSSLELGDSALYFCASSGRGSNQPQHFGDGTRLSIL.

This clone was seen once. The genes are TRBV6-5 and TRBJ1-2; D not resolved. The V gene's germline CDR1 is MNHEY and CDR2 SVGAGI. The CDR3 loop spans 14 amino acids. The V and J ends lost 7 bases and 4 bases respectively, with 16 bases between them. CDR3 nucleotide sequence: TGTGCCAGCACCCCTGTAAGAGAGATCTATGGCTACACCTTC. Protein sequence: CASTPVREIYGYTF.

This sequence joins TRBV7-6 and TRBJ2-2, with D perhaps matching TRBD2 (6 bases). Trimming cost V 5 bases and J 0 bases, with 16 bases left between them. Per the germline V gene, CDR1 is SGHVS and CDR2 is FNYEAQ. The CDR3 length is 17 residues. The CDR3 here is CASSRQSGATNTGELFF. The CDR3 DNA sequence: TGTGCCAGCAGCCGCCAGTCGGGAGCTACGAACACCGGGGAGCTGTTTTTT.

J is TRBJ2-1 and V is TRBV28; 7 nucleotides align to TRBD2. The germline gives CDR1 MDHEN, CDR2 SYDVKM. With 2 bases clipped from V and 2 bases from J, the junction kept 6 bases outside the gene matches. There are 16 residues in the CDR3. CDR3: CASSLVVRETYNEQFF. In DNA form, the CDR3 reads TGTGCCAGCAGTTTAGTAGTGCGGGAGACCTACAATGAGCAGTTCTTC.

The V and J genes are TRBV10-1 and TRBJ2-1; 7 bases agree with TRBD2. CDR3 length equals 15 residues. The germline V gene encodes CDR1 WNHNN and CDR2 SYGVQD (reference sequence). The V segment lost 1 base and the J segment 5 bases; nucleotides outside the gene matches: 5. The CDR3 coding sequence is TGCGCCAGCAGTGAGTGGGGGACTACTCACAATGAGCAGTTCTTC. This gives the protein CASSEWGTTHNEQFF.

V gene TRBV7-2 combines with J gene TRBJ2-7, with TRBD2 matching over 9 bases. Germline-derived CDR1 and CDR2 are SGHTA and FQGNSA. The CDR3 is made up of 14 amino acids. V lost 7 bases and J lost 5; bases outside the gene matches: 9. The CDR3 nucleotides read TGTGCCAGCACCCCCGGGACTAGCCGGGACGAGCAGTACTTC. Its protein product is CASTPGTSRDEQYF. The entire variable domain, with the rest obtained from reference TRBV7-2 and TRBJ2-7, is as follows: GAGVSQSPSNKVTEKGKDVELRCDPISGHTALYWYRQSLGQGLEFLIYFQGNSAPDKSGLPSDRFSAERTGGSVSTLTIQRTQQEDSAVYLCASTPGTSRDEQYFGPGTRLTVT.

V is TRBV29-1 and J is TRBJ1-2; a possible D gene is TRBD1 (5 bases). CDR1 and CDR2 from the germline V gene are SQVTM and ANQGSEA. V lost 3 bases, J lost 4 bases, and 12 bases lay in between. This CDR3 is 13 amino acids long. CDR3 sequence: CSVEGQPIYGYTF. In DNA, the CDR3 is TGCAGCGTTGAGGGGCAGCCCATCTATGGCTACACCTTC.

The chain employs TRBV9 and TRBJ2-2; 8 positions match TRBD1. Germline CDR1 and CDR2: SGDLS and YYNGEE. V gave up 7 bases and J gave up 4 bases; unmatched junction bases: 9. The CDR3 totals 15 residues. The CDR3 loop is CASDRQGAGTGELFF. As DNA, the CDR3 is TGTGCCAGCGATCGGCAGGGGGCGGGCACCGGGGAGCTGTTTTTT.

The genes are TRBV6-6 and TRBJ2-7, with D possibly TRBD1 on 6 matching bases. The CDR3 is made up of 16 amino acids. In germline, CDR1 is MNHNY, CDR2 SVGAGI (reference sequence). The ends were cut back, 3 bases at V and 5 bases at J, with 20 bases in the middle. CDR3 sequence reads: CASSYTSRTEKHEQYF. The CDR3 coding sequence is TGTGCCAGCAGTTATACTTCCAGGACAGAGAAACACGAGCAGTACTTC.